This TCR beta chain was sequenced in a study of T cells after yellow fever vaccination. General study results and limits: By day 5 rather than day 15, the secondary response had peaked, though it was weaker.

One entry per CDR3 protein, called by TCRdb with MiXCR from the 5' RACE reads. The sample gives 30,000 or so distinct CDR3 sequences, 6.5% to 8.5% of which show up once; 20% to 25% is in the top ten. Trimming left V 5 bases short and J 4 bases short, with 17 bases between. This CDR3 is built from 15 residues. The germline V gene has CDR1 DFQATT and CDR2 SNEGSKA (reference sequence). The sample consisted of PBMCs, either bulk or a sorted T-cell subset (CD4+, CD8+, memory, or dextramer-sorted; not recorded which), taken on the day of the first yellow fever vaccination. The receptor was derived from a man in his late teens or twenties who received the YFV17D yellow fever vaccine. The V and J genes are TRBV20-1 and TRBJ1-4, with no clear D. For the CDR3, the DNA is TGCAGTGCTCCAATCGCACCGAGCCTTAATGAAAAACTGTTTTTT. This sequence encodes CSAPIAPSLNEKLFF.